The present TCR beta chain was sequenced within a study of T cells after somatic rescue of genetic block. The CDR3 length is 12 residues. CDR1 is GTSNPN, CDR2 SVGIG, per germline (reference sequence). V was cut by 0 bases and J by 6 bases, with 8 bases left in between. Profiled with immunoSEQ multiplex PCR; TCRdb holds only in-frame clones, not every one. This table holds around 100,000 clones, 75% to 95% found once. The chain employs TRBV30 and TRBJ1-2; D unclear. What was sequenced was peripheral blood mononuclear cells (PBMCs). The TCR was taken from a woman between 18 and 29 years old. DNA for the CDR3: TGTGCCTGGAGTGTAAACGTAAATGGCTACACCTTC. It yields the protein CAWSVNVNGYTF.